The present entry profiles one T cell receptor (beta chain) with its context. This entry comes from a study of OX40 agonist ivuxolimab in advanced cancers. The method was immunoSEQ multiplex PCR; TCRdb's version includes in-frame clones alone and lacks a portion of them. The sample comprises just under 65,000 clones, around 90% of which are singletons, and approximately 5.6% rests with the top ten. The V segment lost 6 bases and the J segment 4 bases; nucleotides outside the gene matches: 16. There are 18 residues in the CDR3. Germline V gives CDR1 ENHRY, CDR2 SYGVKD. This specimen consisted of CD4+ or CD8+ T cells sorted from blood, obtained in a trial of the OX40 agonist ivuxolimab. This sequence joins TRBV10-3 and TRBJ2-2; 8 positions agree with TRBD1. The sequence came from an adult with an advanced solid tumor such as melanoma, head and neck, liver or kidney cancer. The CDR3 protein is CAIRSDRGVGQGTGELFF. The CDR3 DNA follows: TGTGCCATCAGGTCTGACAGGGGTGTGGGTCAGGGCACCGGGGAGCTGTTTTTT.